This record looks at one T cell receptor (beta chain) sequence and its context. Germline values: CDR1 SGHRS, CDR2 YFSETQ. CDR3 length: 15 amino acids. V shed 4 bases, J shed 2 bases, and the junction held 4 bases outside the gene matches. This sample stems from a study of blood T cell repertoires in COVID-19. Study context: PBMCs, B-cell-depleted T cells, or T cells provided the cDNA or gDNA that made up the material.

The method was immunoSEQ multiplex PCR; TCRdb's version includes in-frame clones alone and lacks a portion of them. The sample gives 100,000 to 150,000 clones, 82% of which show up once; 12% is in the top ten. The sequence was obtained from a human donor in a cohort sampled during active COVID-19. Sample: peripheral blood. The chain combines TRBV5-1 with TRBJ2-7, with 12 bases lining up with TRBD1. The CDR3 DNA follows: TGCGCCAGCAGCGAGGGGACAGGGGGCCCCTACGAGCAGTACTTC. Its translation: CASSEGTGGPYEQYF. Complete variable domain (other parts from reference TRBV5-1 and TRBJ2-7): KAGVTQTPRYLIKTRGQQVTLSCSPISGHRSVSWYQQTPGQGLQFLFEYFSETQRNKGNFPGRFSGRQFSNSRSEMNVSTLELGDSALYLCASSEGTGGPYEQYFGPGTRLTVT.